The present entry profiles one TCR beta chain with its context. Its antigen is unknown. This sample was taken from a study of T cell responses to AZD1222 COVID-19 vaccine. Germline V gene sequence: CDR1 SGDLS, CDR2 YYNGEE. V lost 3 bases and J 5 bases, leaving 23 bases between the germline ends. This CDR3 contains 17 residues. Data came from immunoSEQ multiplex PCR; TCRdb stores just in-frame clones and leaves some out. This repertoire shows just under 150,000 clones, 89% found once; its top ten account for 1.5% to 2%. General study points: No day 14 peak samples; only post-peak repertoires were characterized. A rise in Spike-specific TCR breadth and depth followed two AZD1222 doses.

Source: peripheral blood, taken 28 days after the second AZD1222 dose. J is TRBJ1-1 and V is TRBV9; tentatively, D is TRBD1 (6 bases). The TCR was taken from an adult who received the AZD1222 COVID-19 vaccine. CDR3 in amino acids: CASSAQGFYPPRTEAFF. CDR3 coding DNA: TGTGCCAGCAGCGCGCAGGGGTTCTACCCTCCGAGAACTGAAGCTTTCTTT.